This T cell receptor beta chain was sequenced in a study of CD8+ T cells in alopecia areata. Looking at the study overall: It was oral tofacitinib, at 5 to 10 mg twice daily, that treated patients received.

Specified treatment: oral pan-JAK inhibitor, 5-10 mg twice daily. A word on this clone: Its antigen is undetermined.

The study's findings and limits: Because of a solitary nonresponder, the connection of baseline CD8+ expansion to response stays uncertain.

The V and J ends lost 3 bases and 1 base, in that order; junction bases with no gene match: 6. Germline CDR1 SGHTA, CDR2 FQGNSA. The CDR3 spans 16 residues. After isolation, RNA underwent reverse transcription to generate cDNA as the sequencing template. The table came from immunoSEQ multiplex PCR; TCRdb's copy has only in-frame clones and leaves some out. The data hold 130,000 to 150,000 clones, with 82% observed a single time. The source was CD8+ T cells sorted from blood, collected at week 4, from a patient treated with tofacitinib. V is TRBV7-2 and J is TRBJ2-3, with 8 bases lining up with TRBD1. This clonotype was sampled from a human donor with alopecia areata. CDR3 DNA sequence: TGTGCCAGCAGCTTCGGACAGGGAGGTGGCACAGATACGCAGTATTTT. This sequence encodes CASSFGQGGGTDTQYF.